Following are 8 T cell receptor beta chains from one sample sequenced in a study of T cells expressing NK-cell markers. One entry per CDR3 protein, without DNA, is what TCRdb gives after re-calling the 5' RACE reads. This table holds 300,000 to 500,000 distinct CDR3 sequences. The sequenced material came from blood T cells: a sorted CD56 or NKG2C T cell subset, CD4+ or CD8+ T cells, or bulk PBMC T cells (not recorded which). The source of these receptors is a woman aged 50 to 65 in good health.

The rearrangement links TRBV10-3 to TRBJ2-7; without DNA, the TCRdb call of TRBD2 cannot be checked. The CDR3 totals 14 residues. Germline CDR1 and CDR2: ENHRY and SYGVKD. The CDR3 sequence is CAIRKGGQDYEQYF.

The chain joins TRBV20-1 to TRBJ2-3; TCRdb outputs TRBD1, but without DNA this stays unchecked. The CDR3 sequence is 17 residues long. Looked up from germline, CDR1 is DFQATT and CDR2 is SNEGSKA (reference sequence). The CDR3 is CSARVDELDRITDTQYF.

V and J are TRBV15 and TRBJ1-5. The CDR3 length is 14 residues. Germline loops: CDR1 LNHNV, CDR2 YYDKDF (reference sequence). The CDR3 spells CATSRERVIQPQHF.

This chain connects TRBV29-1 to TRBJ2-1; absent DNA, TCRdb's TRBD2 call cannot be checked. Germline lookup yields CDR1 SQVTM and CDR2 ANQGSEA. The length of the CDR3 is 11 residues. The CDR3 reads CSVVLAGKQFF.

The chain is built from TRBV20-1 and TRBJ1-5; TCRdb outputs TRBD1, but without DNA this stays unchecked. The CDR3 totals 15 residues. Per the germline V gene, CDR1 is DFQATT and CDR2 is SNEGSKA (reference sequence). The CDR3 is CSARARTGVNQPQHF.

This sequence joins TRBV30 and TRBJ2-3; without DNA, the TCRdb call of TRBD2 cannot be checked. This CDR3 has 15 amino acids. Germline CDR1 GTSNPN, CDR2 SVGIG (reference sequence). The CDR3 protein is CAWSVRSSGSLSQYF.

V usage is TRBV7-3 and J usage is TRBJ2-3; TCRdb's D gene call, TRBD1, goes unchecked for lack of DNA. The V gene's germline CDR1 is SGHTA and CDR2 FQGTGA. The CDR3 consists of 14 residues. CDR3 residues: CASRNRGPTDTQYF.

The CDR3 reads CASRGVRETYNEQYF. The chain recombines TRBV11-2 with TRBJ2-7; the TCRdb D gene call, TRBD1, has no DNA to confirm it. The V gene's germline CDR1 is SGHAT and CDR2 FQNNGV. CDR3 length equals 15 residues.